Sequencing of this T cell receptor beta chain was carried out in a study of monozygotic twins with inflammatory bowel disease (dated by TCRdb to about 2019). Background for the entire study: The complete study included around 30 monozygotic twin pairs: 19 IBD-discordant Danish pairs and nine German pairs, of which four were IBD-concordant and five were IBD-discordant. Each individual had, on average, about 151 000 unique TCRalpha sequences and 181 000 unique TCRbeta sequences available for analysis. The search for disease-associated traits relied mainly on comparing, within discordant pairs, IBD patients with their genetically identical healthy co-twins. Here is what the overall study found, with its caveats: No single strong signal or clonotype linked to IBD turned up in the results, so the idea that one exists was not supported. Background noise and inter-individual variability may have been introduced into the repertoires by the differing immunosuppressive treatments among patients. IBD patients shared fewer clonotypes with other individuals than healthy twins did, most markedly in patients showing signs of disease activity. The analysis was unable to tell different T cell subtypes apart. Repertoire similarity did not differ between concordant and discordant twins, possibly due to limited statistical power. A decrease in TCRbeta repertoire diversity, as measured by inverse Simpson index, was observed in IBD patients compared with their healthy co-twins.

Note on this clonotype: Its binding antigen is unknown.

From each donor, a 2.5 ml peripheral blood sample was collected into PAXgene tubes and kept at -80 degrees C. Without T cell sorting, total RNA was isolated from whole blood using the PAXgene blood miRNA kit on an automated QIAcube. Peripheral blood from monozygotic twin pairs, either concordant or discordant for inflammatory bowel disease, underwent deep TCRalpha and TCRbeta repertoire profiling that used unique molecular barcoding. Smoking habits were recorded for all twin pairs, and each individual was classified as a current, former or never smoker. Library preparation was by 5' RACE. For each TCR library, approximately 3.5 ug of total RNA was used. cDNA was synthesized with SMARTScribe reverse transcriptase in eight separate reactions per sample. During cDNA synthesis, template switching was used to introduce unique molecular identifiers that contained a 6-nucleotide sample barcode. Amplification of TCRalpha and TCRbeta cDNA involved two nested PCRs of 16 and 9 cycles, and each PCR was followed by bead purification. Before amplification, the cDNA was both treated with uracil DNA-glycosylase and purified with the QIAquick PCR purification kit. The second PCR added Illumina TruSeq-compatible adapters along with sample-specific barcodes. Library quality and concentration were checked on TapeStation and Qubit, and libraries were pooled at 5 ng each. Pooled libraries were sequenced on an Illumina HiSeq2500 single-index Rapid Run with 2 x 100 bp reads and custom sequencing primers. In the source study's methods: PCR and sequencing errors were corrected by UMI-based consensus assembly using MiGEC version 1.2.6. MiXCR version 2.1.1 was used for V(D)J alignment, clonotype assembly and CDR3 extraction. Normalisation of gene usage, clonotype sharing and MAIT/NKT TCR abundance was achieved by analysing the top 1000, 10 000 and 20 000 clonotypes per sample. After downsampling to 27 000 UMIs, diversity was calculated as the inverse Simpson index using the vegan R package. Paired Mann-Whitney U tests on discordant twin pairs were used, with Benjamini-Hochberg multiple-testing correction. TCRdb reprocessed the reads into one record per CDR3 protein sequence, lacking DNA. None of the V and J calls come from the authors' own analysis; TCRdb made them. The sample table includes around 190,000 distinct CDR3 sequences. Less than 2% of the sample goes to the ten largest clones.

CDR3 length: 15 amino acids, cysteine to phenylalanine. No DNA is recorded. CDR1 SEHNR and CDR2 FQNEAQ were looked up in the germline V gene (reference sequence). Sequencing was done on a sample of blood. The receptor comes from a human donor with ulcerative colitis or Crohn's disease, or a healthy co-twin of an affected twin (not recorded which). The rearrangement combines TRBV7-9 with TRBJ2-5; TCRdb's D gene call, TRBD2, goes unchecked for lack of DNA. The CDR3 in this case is CASSSSSGPRETQYF.